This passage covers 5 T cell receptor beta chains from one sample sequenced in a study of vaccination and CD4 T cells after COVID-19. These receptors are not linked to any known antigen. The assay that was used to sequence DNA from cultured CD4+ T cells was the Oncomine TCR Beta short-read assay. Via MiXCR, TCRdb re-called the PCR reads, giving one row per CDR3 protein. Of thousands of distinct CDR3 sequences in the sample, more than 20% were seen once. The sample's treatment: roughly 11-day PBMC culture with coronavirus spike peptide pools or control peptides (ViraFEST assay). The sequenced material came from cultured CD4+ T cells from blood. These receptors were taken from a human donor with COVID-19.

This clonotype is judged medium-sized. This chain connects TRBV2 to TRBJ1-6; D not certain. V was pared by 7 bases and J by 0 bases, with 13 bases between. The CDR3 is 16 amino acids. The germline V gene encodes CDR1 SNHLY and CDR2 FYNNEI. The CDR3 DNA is TGTGCCAGCAACCGGGATGGGTCCTCCTATAATTCACCCCTCCACTTT. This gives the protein CASNRDGSSYNSPLHF.

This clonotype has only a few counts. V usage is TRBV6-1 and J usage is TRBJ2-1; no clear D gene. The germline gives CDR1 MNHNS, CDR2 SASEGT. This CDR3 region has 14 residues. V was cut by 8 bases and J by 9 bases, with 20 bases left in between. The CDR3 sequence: CASRVEVAWGEQFF. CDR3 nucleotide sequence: TGTGCCAGCCGAGTTGAAGTTGCCTGGGGTGAGCAGTTCTTC.

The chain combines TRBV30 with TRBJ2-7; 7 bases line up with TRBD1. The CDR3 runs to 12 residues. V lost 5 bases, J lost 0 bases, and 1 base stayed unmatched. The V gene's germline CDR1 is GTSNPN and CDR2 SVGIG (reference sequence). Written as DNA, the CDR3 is TGTGCCTGGGGGGACAGCTCCTACGAGCAGTACTTC. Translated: CAWGDSSYEQYF. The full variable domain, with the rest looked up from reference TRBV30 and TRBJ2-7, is SQTIHQWPATLVQPVGSPLSLECTVEGTSNPNLYWYRQAAGRGLQLLFYSVGIGQISSEVPQNLSASRPQDRQFILSSKKLLLSDSGFYLCAWGDSSYEQYFGPGTRLTVT.

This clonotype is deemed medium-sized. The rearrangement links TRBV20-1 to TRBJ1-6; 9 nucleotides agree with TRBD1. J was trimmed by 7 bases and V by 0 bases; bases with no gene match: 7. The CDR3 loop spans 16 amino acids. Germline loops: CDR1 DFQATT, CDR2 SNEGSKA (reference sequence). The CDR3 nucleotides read TGCAGTGCTAGAGATTTAGGGGACAGGGACAATTCACCCCTCCACTTT. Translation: CSARDLGDRDNSPLHF.

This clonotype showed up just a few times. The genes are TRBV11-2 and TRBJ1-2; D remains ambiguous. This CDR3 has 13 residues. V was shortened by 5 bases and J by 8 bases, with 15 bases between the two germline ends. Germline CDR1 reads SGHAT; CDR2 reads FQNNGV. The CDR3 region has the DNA TGTGCCAGCAGCCCCGTGCGGGGTAACGGCTACACCTTC. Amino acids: CASSPVRGNGYTF.